This T cell receptor (beta chain) was profiled in a study of cytomegalovirus exposure and HLA in healthy donors. General study points: The study found most TCR sequences rare, yet found some public TCRs in many donors.

This clone was detected only once. Antigen: not known. A multiplex PCR was run with 60 Vbeta primers and 13 Jbeta primers. Sequenced by immunoSEQ multiplex PCR; TCRdb stores in-frame clones only, minus some. The sample contains about 120,000 clones, 65% to 80% of which appear only once. After removal of 4 bases from V and 2 bases from J, the junction contained 5 bases not matched to a gene. This CDR3 is 17 amino acids long. CDR1 and CDR2 (germline): SGHNT, YYREEE (reference sequence). The sequenced sample consisted of PBMCs. The TCR was taken from a man between 18 and 35 years old in good health and CMV-seropositive. The J gene is TRBJ2-1, the V gene TRBV5-4; 14 positions agree with TRBD2. In DNA form, the CDR3 reads TGTGCCAGCAGCCCGGGACTAGCGGGGGCGACCTACAATGAGCAGTTCTTC. Translating it yields CASSPGLAGATYNEQFF.